This TCR beta chain was recovered during a study of post-analysis software for immune sequencing data. At the level of the study: Included among the disease courses, which were recorded for the cohort, were relapsing-remitting, secondary progressive and progressive-relapsing multiple sclerosis.

This clonotype was counted a few times. Its antigen is not known. The authors incorporated unique molecular identifiers into the TCR beta cDNA libraries. MiXCR, run by TCRdb on the PCR reads, gives a single entry per CDR3 protein. The sample has a few hundred thousand distinct CDR3 sequences, roughly 30% seen once. Broader study findings: Compared with controls, patients had more of five TRBV segments, including TRBV5-6, TRBV5-1 and TRBV20-1. When compared against controls, multiple sclerosis patients showed significantly lower normalized Chao1 diversity. F measure showed strong co-clustering of same-batch samples.

The V gene lost 0 bases and the J gene lost 5 bases, with 14 bases spanning the gap. CDR3 size: 15 residues. The germline V gene has CDR1 SGHRS and CDR2 YFSETQ. The chain joins TRBV5-1 to TRBJ2-5, with D possibly being TRBD1 or TRBD2 (5 bases each). The sequenced material came from blood. The receptor was isolated from a girl between 5 and 17 years old with multiple sclerosis. In DNA, the CDR3 is TGCGCCAGCAGCTTGGAGGGGACGACCAGGGAGACCCAGTACTTC. It codes for CASSLEGTTRETQYF.